The entry below gives a single T cell receptor (beta chain) sequence along with its context. The antigen this receptor binds is unknown. Base qualities are missing; no much larger clone stands one base away. This entry is derived from a study of shared T cell receptors in the human thymus (dated by TCRdb to the early 2020s). Background on the whole study: The study investigated the way shared, self-reactive T-cell receptor alpha chains are produced in the human thymus.

CDR1 and CDR2, looked up from the germline V gene, are SGHTS and YDEGEE. V drops 5 bases and J drops 10 bases, leaving 15 bases in between. There are 12 amino acids in the CDR3, from cysteine to phenylalanine inclusive. CDR3 DNA is the only sequence kept; it has 36 bases, read in frame from the first base. The library relied on the immunoSEQ multiplex PCR assay. This immuneACCESS table, as held by TCRdb, lists in-frame sequences with V and J called but not all clones. Of the missing ones, under half trace to an unresolved V gene in checked studies; the others have no known cause. For this sample the table gives hundreds of thousands of clones, of which 87% were detected only once. The ten most abundant clones make up 0.0094% of the sample. This sample was shared with a second study, whose subject was human thymus T cells. The second paper further reports: In Finland, the donors were immunologically healthy infants who were having open corrective cardiac surgery for congenital heart defects. The thymus tissue came from surgical resects taken out during corrective cardiac surgery. V and J gene segment usage appeared biased in both thymic and peripheral blood repertoires. Highly overlapping thymic TCR repertoires among unrelated individuals were reported in the related research. The study used under ten infant thymus samples plus four related peripheral blood samples to characterize TCR alpha and beta repertoires. The cohort included several male and a couple of female infants, with donor ages spanning 7 to 244 days. Thymocytes were freed from the tissue by mechanical means and kept at -70 degrees C as pellets of roughly 8.5-30 million cells. Genomic DNA was extracted from frozen cell pellets with a QIAsymphony instrument. TCRB and TCRAD loci were amplified from a standardized quantity of quality-controlled genomic DNA using the immunoSEQ multiplex PCR assay. The amplicons spanned the V(D)J region and were long enough to cover the CDR3 and allow V and J genes to be identified. Amplicon sequencing was performed on an Illumina platform through the commercial immunoSEQ service. Corrections for primer bias and sequencing errors followed previously described methods, while TCRAD and TCRB definitions were based on the IMGT database. immunoSEQ Analyzer 3.0 and VDJTools were used for repertoire analysis, which covered basic statistics, V/J segment usage, diversity estimates, rarefaction and pairwise overlap. Chao1, ChaoE, Efron-Thisted, Shannon and inverse Simpson indices were used to estimate diversity, which was also estimated on datasets down-sampled to the smallest sample. Repertoire overlap was determined by strict matching of CDR3 nucleotide sequence, V gene and J gene, and Jaccard-based multidimensional scaling clustering was applied. Thymus samples yielded on average approximately 840,000 unique TCRB clonotypes, compared with 75,000 to 100,000 from blood samples.

The TCR originated in a boy younger than two with a congenital heart defect. Donor details come from another sample of the same person, matched by shared clones. Material for sequencing was thymocytes. The chain is assembled from TRBV5-8 and TRBJ1-1, with a weak D call of TRBD1 (5 bases match). The sequenced DNA is TGTGCCAGCAGGCGCAGGGATCTACGAGCTTTCTTT. It specifies CASRRRDLRAFF.